These T cell receptor beta chains were read from a single sample in a study of TIL therapy for anti-PD-1-resistant metastatic lung cancer. Method: immunoSEQ multiplex PCR; TCRdb's copy keeps in-frame clones and lacks some. In the table there are about 46,000 clones, around 85% of which are singletons. The input for sequencing was blood, taken at baseline. These TCRs come from a person between 30 and 80 years old with non-small cell lung cancer. The CDR3 runs from the conserved cysteine through the conserved F or W. A D gene is named only where the DNA matches it firmly. Clone size is stated in some rows and not others, as once, few, many or a class when expanded.

D	V	J	size	CDR3	DNA
TRBD2	TRBV11-2	TRBJ2-1	-	CASSFAGLAPPGNEQFF	TGTGCCAGCAGCTTTGCCGGACTAGCCCCCCCCGGCAATGAGCAGTTCTTC
TRBD1	TRBV6-2/TRBV6-3	TRBJ2-6	-	CASSYWTGWANVLTF	TGTGCCAGCAGTTATTGGACAGGCTGGGCCAACGTCCTGACTTTC
-	TRBV20-1	TRBJ2-5	-	CSARPRETQYF	TGCAGTGCTAGACCCCGGGAGACCCAGTACTTC
-	TRBV6-6	TRBJ1-2	-	CASTDSYGYTF	TGTGCCAGCACTGACAGCTATGGCTACACCTTC
-	TRBV27	TRBJ2-7	-	CASSFADSTYEQYF	TGTGCCAGCAGTTTTGCTGACTCAACCTACGAGCAGTACTTC
-	TRBV6-5	TRBJ2-7	-	CASSYTGYSYEQYF	TGTGCCAGCAGTTACACAGGCTACTCCTACGAGCAGTACTTC
-	TRBV7-6	TRBJ1-3	-	CASSLASTTTYRNTIYF	TGTGCCAGCAGCTTAGCCTCGACCACAACCTATAGAAACACCATATATTTT
-	TRBV9	TRBJ1-3	-	CASSAEGLNRNTIYF	TGTGCCAGCAGCGCAGAGGGACTAAACCGAAACACCATATATTTT
-	TRBV19	TRBJ2-5	-	CASSISGIGETQYF	TGTGCCAGTAGTATCTCAGGGATCGGGGAGACCCAGTACTTC
-	TRBV28	TRBJ2-7	-	CASSLIPYEQYF	TGTGCCAGCAGTTTAATTCCCTACGAGCAGTACTTC
-	TRBV19	TRBJ1-3	once	CASSVTSSGNTIYF	TGTGCCAGTAGTGTTACCTCCTCTGGAAACACCATATATTTT
-	TRBV28	TRBJ2-7	-	CASRQQHRVGREQYF	TGTGCCAGCAGACAGCAGCACAGGGTTGGGCGCGAGCAGTACTTC
TRBD1	TRBV5-6	TRBJ2-7	-	CASSLGDRPYEQYF	TGTGCCAGCAGCTTGGGGGACAGGCCATACGAGCAGTACTTC
TRBD2	TRBV7-8	TRBJ2-3	once	CASSLLAGGTDTQYF	TGTGCCAGCAGCTTACTAGCGGGGGGCACAGATACGCAGTATTTT
-	TRBV14	TRBJ2-7	-	CASSQAQQGQYF	TGTGCCAGCAGCCAAGCTCAGCAGGGGCAGTACTTC
TRBD1	TRBV15	TRBJ2-7	once	CATSRAGTGTFYEQYF	TGTGCCACCAGCAGAGCGGGGACAGGCACCTTCTACGAGCAGTACTTC
-	TRBV3-1/TRBV3-2	TRBJ2-7	-	CASSHAGAPREQYF	TGTGCCAGCAGCCACGCCGGGGCCCCTAGGGAGCAGTACTTC
-	TRBV30	TRBJ1-6	once	CAWRAGFNSPLHF	TGTGCCTGGAGGGCAGGATTTAATTCACCCCTCCACTTT
-	TRBV9	TRBJ1-4	-	CASSVATDGTTNEKLFF	TGTGCCAGCAGCGTAGCTACGGATGGGACAACTAATGAAAAACTGTTTTTT
TRBD1	TRBV7-2	TRBJ1-2	-	CASSFGQGANYGYTF	TGTGCCAGCAGCTTCGGACAGGGGGCGAACTATGGCTACACCTTC
-	TRBV18	TRBJ1-4	-	CASRPVQNEKLFF	TGTGCCAGCCGACCGGTACAAAATGAAAAACTGTTTTTT
-	TRBV5-1	TRBJ2-3	-	CASSLVASVDTQYF	TGCGCCAGCAGCTTGGTAGCATCGGTAGATACGCAGTATTTT
-	TRBV7-2	TRBJ2-7	-	CASSFGFNEQYF	TGTGCCAGCAGCTTTGGGTTTAACGAGCAGTACTTC
-	TRBV6-2/TRBV6-3	TRBJ1-6	once	CASSAGGRSSYNSPLHF	TGTGCCAGCAGCGCAGGTGGGAGAAGCTCCTATAATTCACCCCTCCACTTT
-	TRBV12-3/TRBV12-4	TRBJ2-5	-	CASSLRQETQYF	TGTGCCAGCAGTTTGCGCCAAGAGACCCAGTACTTC
-	TRBV5-4	TRBJ2-5	-	CASSFGAGAQETQYF	TGTGCCAGCAGCTTCGGCGCGGGGGCCCAAGAGACCCAGTACTTC
-	TRBV4-3	TRBJ1-2	-	CASSQVPGMGYTF	TGCGCCAGCAGCCAAGTACCGGGAATGGGCTACACCTTC
-	TRBV18	TRBJ2-7	-	CASSPLVGDYEQYF	TGTGCCAGCTCACCACTTGTAGGGGATTACGAGCAGTACTTC
TRBD1	TRBV6-2/TRBV6-3	TRBJ1-5	-	CASSSLETGDNQPQHF	TGTGCCAGCAGCTCCCTGGAGACAGGGGACAATCAGCCCCAGCATTTT
-	TRBV2	TRBJ2-1	-	CASTRGGTEAHNEQFF	TGTGCCAGCACCAGGGGGGGGACTGAAGCACACAATGAGCAGTTCTTC
-	TRBV4-3	TRBJ1-4	-	CASSQDWVRNRAEKLFF	TGCGCCAGCAGCCAAGATTGGGTTAGGAACAGGGCTGAAAAACTGTTTTTT
TRBD1	TRBV27	TRBJ2-3	-	CASSPNRGRTDTQYF	TGTGCCAGCAGTCCAAACAGGGGGCGCACAGATACGCAGTATTTT
-	TRBV11-3	TRBJ2-3	-	CASSPRGTTDTQYF	TGTGCCAGCAGCCCCCGAGGGACCACAGATACGCAGTATTTT
TRBD2	TRBV24-1	TRBJ2-1	-	CATSDFVTSGRNEQFF	TGTGCCACCAGTGATTTTGTGACTAGCGGGAGAAATGAGCAGTTCTTC
TRBD1	TRBV7-9	TRBJ2-5	-	CASSPPGQPSETQYF	TGTGCCAGCAGCCCTCCGGGACAGCCTAGCGAGACCCAGTACTTC
TRBD1	TRBV7-9	TRBJ2-7	-	CASSHRQGDDEQYF	TGTGCCAGCAGCCACCGACAGGGAGACGACGAGCAGTACTTC
-	TRBV10-1	TRBJ1-3	-	CASSDGIGNTIYF	TGCGCCAGCAGTGATGGTATTGGAAACACCATATATTTT
TRBD2	TRBV9	TRBJ2-1	-	CASSASSGGLWNEQFF	TGTGCCAGCAGCGCCTCTAGCGGGGGGCTGTGGAATGAGCAGTTCTTC
TRBD1	TRBV27	TRBJ2-1	-	CASSYVDRGWNEQFF	TGTGCCAGCAGTTACGTAGACAGGGGTTGGAATGAGCAGTTCTTC
-	TRBV24-1	TRBJ2-2	few	CATSDPSKGKRTGELFF	TGTGCCACCAGTGACCCCTCGAAGGGGAAAAGAACCGGGGAGCTGTTTTTT
-	TRBV9	TRBJ1-5	once	CASSVAGGNQPQHF	TGTGCCAGCAGCGTAGCGGGGGGCAATCAGCCCCAGCATTTT
TRBD1	TRBV19	TRBJ2-5	-	CASARTGDYETQYF	TGTGCCAGCGCCCGGACAGGGGACTACGAGACCCAGTACTTC
TRBD2	TRBV5-6	TRBJ2-5	-	CASSLRGGETQYF	TGTGCCAGCAGCTTGCGGGGAGGGGAGACCCAGTACTTC
-	TRBV5-1	TRBJ2-2	-	CASSLSGALGNTGELFF	TGCGCCAGCAGCTTGTCAGGGGCCCTAGGGAACACCGGGGAGCTGTTTTTT
TRBD2	TRBV27	TRBJ2-1	-	CASKASGGSSYNEQFF	TGTGCCAGCAAGGCTAGCGGGGGCAGCTCCTACAATGAGCAGTTCTTC
-	TRBV5-5	TRBJ1-3	few	CASSLDVTSGNTIYF	TGTGCCAGCAGCTTGGACGTTACCTCTGGAAACACCATATATTTT
-	TRBV6-1	TRBJ1-1	-	CASSEEGGAFF	TGTGCCAGCAGCGAAGAGGGGGGGGCTTTCTTT
-	TRBV7-2	TRBJ2-1	-	CASSSPQGVGNYNEQFF	TGTGCCAGCAGCTCCCCACAAGGGGTTGGGAATTACAATGAGCAGTTCTTC
TRBD1	TRBV19	TRBJ2-5	-	CASSAQGARETQYF	TGTGCCAGTAGCGCGCAGGGGGCTCGGGAGACCCAGTACTTC
TRBD2	TRBV19	TRBJ2-1	-	CASSPSGKVFSYNEQFF	TGTGCCAGTAGCCCTAGCGGGAAGGTTTTCTCCTACAATGAGCAGTTCTTC
-	TRBV30	TRBJ1-4	-	CAWSIREKLFF	TGTGCCTGGAGTATAAGGGAAAAACTGTTTTTT
-	TRBV7-9	TRBJ1-5	few	CASSLEGGNQPQHF	TGTGCCAGCAGCTTAGAAGGGGGCAATCAGCCCCAGCATTTT
-	TRBV10-3	TRBJ1-3	-	CAIRNTGSTGNTIYF	TGTGCCATCAGAAACACAGGGAGTACTGGAAACACCATATATTTT
-	TRBV27	TRBJ1-2	-	CASSLRAERVNYGYTF	TGTGCCAGCAGTTTAAGGGCGGAGAGAGTTAACTATGGCTACACCTTC
TRBD2	TRBV7-2	TRBJ2-2	-	CASSLMGGTGELFF	TGCGCCAGCAGCTTAATGGGGGGGACCGGGGAGCTGTTTTTT
TRBD1	TRBV4-3	TRBJ1-5	-	CASSQNTDRGIRQPQHF	TGCGCCAGCAGCCAAAACACCGACAGGGGGATACGTCAGCCCCAGCATTTT
TRBD1	TRBV7-2	TRBJ2-7	-	CASSLPVPGQGLGYYEQYF	TGTGCCAGCAGCTTACCAGTCCCGGGACAGGGATTGGGGTACTACGAGCAGTACTTC
TRBD1	TRBV13	TRBJ2-7	-	CASSRLGQGGEQYF	TGTGCCAGCAGCCGCCTTGGACAGGGCGGCGAGCAGTACTTC
TRBD2	TRBV20-1	TRBJ2-7	-	CSASWTSGRGTYEQYF	TGCAGTGCTAGTTGGACTAGCGGGAGGGGGACCTACGAGCAGTACTTC
-	TRBV28	TRBJ1-2	-	CASSLPVGGYTF	TGTGCCAGCAGTTTGCCAGTCGGGGGCTACACCTTC